The rows below give T cell receptor beta chains drawn from one sample of a study of cytomegalovirus exposure and HLA in healthy donors. This table comes from immunoSEQ multiplex PCR, and its TCRdb copy is limited to in-frame clones, with some not included. Altogether about 270,000 clones are present, approximately 86% being singletons, with the ten largest covering around 1%. The sequencing input was PBMCs. These receptors were collected from a woman aged 18 to 35 in good health and CMV-seronegative. CDR3s include the opening cysteine and the closing phenylalanine or tryptophan. Each record gives: CDR3 protein, CDR3 DNA, D gene, J gene, V gene, clone size. The D gene is left open where the match is weak. The listing skips clone size in some rows; elsewhere it reads once, few, many or a size class.

CASSLKGRQGMREKLFF	TGTGCCAGCAGTTTAAAGGGTAGACAGGGGATGAGGGAAAAACTGTTTTTT	TRBD1	TRBJ1-4	TRBV27	NA
CASSLAGRGPGYGYTF	TGTGCCAGCAGCTTAGCGGGCAGGGGGCCCGGCTATGGCTACACCTTC	TRBD1	TRBJ1-2	TRBV11-3	NA
CASSYSLAAAYEQYF	TGTGCCAGCAGTTACTCGCTAGCGGCCGCCTACGAGCAGTACTTC	TRBD2	TRBJ2-7	TRBV6-5	NA
CASSPRPGTRETQYF	TGCGCCAGCAGCCCCCGGCCCGGGACTAGGGAGACCCAGTACTTC	TRBD2	TRBJ2-5	TRBV4-1	NA
CASSVGLQGGHEQYF	TGTGCCAGCAGCGTAGGTCTACAGGGTGGCCACGAGCAGTACTTC	NA	TRBJ2-7	TRBV9	NA
CASSPTTGVNYGYTF	TGTGCCAGCTCACCAACGACAGGGGTTAACTATGGCTACACCTTC	TRBD1	TRBJ1-2	TRBV18	NA
CASSPREGNTIYF	TGTGCCAGCAGCCCCCGGGAAGGAAACACCATATATTTT	NA	TRBJ1-3	TRBV11-3	NA
CASSSIHEDGYTF	TGTGCCAGCAGCTCAATACACGAAGATGGCTACACCTTC	NA	TRBJ1-2	TRBV5-6	once
CASSWWGLADNEQFF	TGCGCCAGCAGCTGGTGGGGACTAGCGGACAATGAGCAGTTCTTC	TRBD2	TRBJ2-1	TRBV5-1	NA
CAWSVRGRTGPEKLFF	TGTGCCTGGAGTGTACGAGGCAGGACAGGGCCTGAAAAACTGTTTTTT	TRBD1	TRBJ1-4	TRBV30	NA
CASARGNTEAFF	TGTGCCAGCGCAAGGGGGAACACTGAAGCTTTCTTT	NA	TRBJ1-1	TRBV6-5	NA
CASSIGTGKVGNQPQHF	TGTGCCAGTAGTATAGGTACAGGGAAGGTGGGCAATCAGCCCCAGCATTTT	NA	TRBJ1-5	TRBV19	NA
CASSYSPSGSAYEQYF	TGTGCCAGCAGTTACTCGCCTAGCGGGAGCGCCTACGAGCAGTACTTC	TRBD2	TRBJ2-7	TRBV6-5	NA
CASSFTGTVGGYTF	TGTGCCAGCAGCTTCACTGGGACAGTAGGAGGCTACACCTTC	TRBD1	TRBJ1-2	TRBV27	NA
CASSLGRDNSPLHF	TGTGCCAGCAGCTTAGGACGGGATAATTCACCCCTCCACTTT	NA	TRBJ1-6	TRBV7-9	NA
CASSPGTAWALNTIYF	TGTGCCAGCAGCCCGGGGACTGCCTGGGCTCTAAACACCATATATTTT	NA	TRBJ1-3	TRBV5-6	NA
CASSWKPGLAEFEELFF	TGTGCCAGCAGCTGGAAACCGGGACTAGCGGAGTTTGAGGAGCTGTTTTTT	TRBD2	TRBJ2-2	TRBV7-9	NA
CASSHQGGYNEQFF	TGTGCCAGTAGTCACCAGGGAGGATACAATGAGCAGTTCTTC	NA	TRBJ2-1	TRBV19	NA
CASARVGGRPDGYTF	TGTGCCAGCGCTAGGGTAGGCGGGCGGCCAGATGGCTACACCTTC	NA	TRBJ1-2	TRBV27	NA
CASRRTGGNQPQHF	TGTGCCAGCAGGCGGACAGGGGGGAATCAGCCCCAGCATTTT	TRBD1	TRBJ1-5	TRBV6-1	NA